This T cell receptor (beta chain) was profiled in a study of blood T cell repertoires in COVID-19. Study-wide context: There were acute and convalescent COVID-19 samples, and they came from the United States, Italy and Spain. PBMCs, B-cell-depleted T cells, or T cells provided the cDNA or gDNA that made up the material.

Source study methods: Estimates of nucleated cell counts were drawn from the amplification of reference gene primers. Sequenced by immunoSEQ multiplex PCR; TCRdb stores in-frame clones only, minus some. V, J and clone size are those of that table, while D and trimming were read from the DNA. The sample lists around 120,000 clones; 80% were seen once. The CDR3 totals 13 residues. Germline trimming cut 9 bases from V and 2 bases from J; bases unmatched to any gene: 5. Germline CDR1 and CDR2: LNHDA and SQIVND (reference sequence). The chain joins TRBV19 to TRBJ1-2; 8 bases are shared with TRBD1. The clonotype was recovered from a human donor in a cohort sampled during active COVID-19. Sample: peripheral blood. The CDR3 reads CASTTGVNYGYTF. The CDR3 bases are TGTGCCAGCACGACAGGGGTGAACTATGGCTACACCTTC.